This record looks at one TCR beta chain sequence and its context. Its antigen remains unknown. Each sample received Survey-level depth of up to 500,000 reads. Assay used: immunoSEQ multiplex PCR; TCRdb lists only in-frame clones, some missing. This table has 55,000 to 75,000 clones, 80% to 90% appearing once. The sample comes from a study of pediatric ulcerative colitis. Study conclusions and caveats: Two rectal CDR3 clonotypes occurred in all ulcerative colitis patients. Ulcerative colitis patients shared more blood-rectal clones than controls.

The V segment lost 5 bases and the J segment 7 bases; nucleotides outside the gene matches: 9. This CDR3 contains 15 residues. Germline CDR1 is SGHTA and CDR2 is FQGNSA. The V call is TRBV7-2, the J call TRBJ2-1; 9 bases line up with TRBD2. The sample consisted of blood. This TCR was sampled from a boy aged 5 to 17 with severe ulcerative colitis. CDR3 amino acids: CASSQSSGKGNEQFF. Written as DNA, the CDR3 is TGTGCCAGCAGCCAATCTAGCGGGAAGGGGAATGAGCAGTTCTTC.